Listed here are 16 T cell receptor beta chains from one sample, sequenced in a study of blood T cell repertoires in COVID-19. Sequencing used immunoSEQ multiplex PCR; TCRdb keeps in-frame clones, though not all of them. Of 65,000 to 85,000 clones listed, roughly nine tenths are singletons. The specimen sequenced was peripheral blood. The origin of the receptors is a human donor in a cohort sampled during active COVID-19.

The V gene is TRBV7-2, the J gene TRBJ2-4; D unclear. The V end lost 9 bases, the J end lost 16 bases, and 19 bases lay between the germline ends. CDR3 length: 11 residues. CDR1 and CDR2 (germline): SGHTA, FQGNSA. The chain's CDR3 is CASRGESGLYF. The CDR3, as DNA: TGTGCCAGTCGCGGCGAGTCTGGATTATACTTC.

For the CDR3, the DNA is TGTGCCAGCTCACCACCGGGACTAGCGGGCAACAATGAGCAGTTCTTC. It codes for CASSPPGLAGNNEQFF. This chain uses TRBV18 with TRBJ2-1, with TRBD2 matching 12 bases. The CDR3 is made up of 16 amino acids. V shed 0 bases and J 5 bases; nucleotides not matched to a gene: 2. Per the germline V gene, CDR1 is KGHSH and CDR2 is LQKENI.

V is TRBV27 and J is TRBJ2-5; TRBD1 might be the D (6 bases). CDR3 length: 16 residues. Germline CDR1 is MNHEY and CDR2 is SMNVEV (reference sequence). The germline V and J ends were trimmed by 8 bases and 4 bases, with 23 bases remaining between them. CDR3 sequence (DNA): TGTGCCAGCGACCCCCCGGTAGTAGAGGGGGTAGAGACCCAGTACTTC. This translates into CASDPPVVEGVETQYF.

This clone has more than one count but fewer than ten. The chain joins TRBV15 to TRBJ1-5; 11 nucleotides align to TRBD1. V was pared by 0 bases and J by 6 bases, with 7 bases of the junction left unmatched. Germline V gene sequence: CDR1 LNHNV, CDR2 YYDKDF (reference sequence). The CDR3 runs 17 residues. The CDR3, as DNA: TGTGCCACCAGCAGAGACAGAGGACAGGGGGCATTTCAGCCCCAGCATTTT. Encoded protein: CATSRDRGQGAFQPQHF.

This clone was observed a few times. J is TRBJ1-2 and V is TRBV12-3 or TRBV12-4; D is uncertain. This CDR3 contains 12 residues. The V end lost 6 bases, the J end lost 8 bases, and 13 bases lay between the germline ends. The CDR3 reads CASSPMRVGYTF. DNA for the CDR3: TGTGCCAGCAGCCCCATGAGGGTCGGCTACACCTTC.

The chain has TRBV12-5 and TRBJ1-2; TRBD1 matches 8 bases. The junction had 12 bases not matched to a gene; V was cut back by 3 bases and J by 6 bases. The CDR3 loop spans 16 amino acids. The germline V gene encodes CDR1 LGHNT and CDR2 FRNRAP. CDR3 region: CASGLDLGQGKNGYTF. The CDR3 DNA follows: TGTGCTAGTGGTTTAGACCTAGGACAGGGTAAAAATGGCTACACCTTC.

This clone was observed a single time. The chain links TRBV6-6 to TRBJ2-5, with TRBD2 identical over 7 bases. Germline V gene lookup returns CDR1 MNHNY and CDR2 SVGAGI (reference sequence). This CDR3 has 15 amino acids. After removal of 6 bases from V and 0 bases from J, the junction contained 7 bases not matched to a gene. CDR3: CASRRQREDQETQYF. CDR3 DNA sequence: TGTGCCAGCAGGCGTCAGCGGGAAGACCAAGAGACCCAGTACTTC.

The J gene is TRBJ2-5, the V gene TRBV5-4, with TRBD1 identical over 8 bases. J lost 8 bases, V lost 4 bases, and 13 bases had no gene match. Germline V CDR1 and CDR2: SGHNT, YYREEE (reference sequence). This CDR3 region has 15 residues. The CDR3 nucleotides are TGTGCCAGCAGCCGGACAGGGTCGAGGGAGGACACCCAGTACTTC. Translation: CASSRTGSREDTQYF.

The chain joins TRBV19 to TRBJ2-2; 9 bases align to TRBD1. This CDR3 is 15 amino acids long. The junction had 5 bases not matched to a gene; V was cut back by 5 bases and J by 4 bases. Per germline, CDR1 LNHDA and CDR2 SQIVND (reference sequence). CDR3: CASSSGTGSTGELFF. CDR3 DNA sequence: TGTGCCAGTAGTTCCGGGACAGGGAGCACCGGGGAGCTGTTTTTT.

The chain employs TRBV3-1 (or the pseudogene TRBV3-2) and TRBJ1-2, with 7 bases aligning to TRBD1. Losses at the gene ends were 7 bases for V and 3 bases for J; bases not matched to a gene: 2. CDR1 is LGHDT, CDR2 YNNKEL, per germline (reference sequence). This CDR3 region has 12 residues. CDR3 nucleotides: TGTGCCAGCAATCAGGGGGACTATGGCTACACCTTC. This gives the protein CASNQGDYGYTF.

CDR3 protein: CASSTSTGRGDTEAFF. The CDR3 region has the DNA TGTGCCAGCTCGACTTCGACAGGGCGCGGGGACACTGAAGCTTTCTTT. The J gene is TRBJ1-1, the V gene TRBV18, with 7 bases that match TRBD1. V gave up 6 bases and J gave up 3 bases; unmatched junction bases: 13. Per the germline V gene, CDR1 is KGHSH and CDR2 is LQKENI. The CDR3 totals 16 residues.

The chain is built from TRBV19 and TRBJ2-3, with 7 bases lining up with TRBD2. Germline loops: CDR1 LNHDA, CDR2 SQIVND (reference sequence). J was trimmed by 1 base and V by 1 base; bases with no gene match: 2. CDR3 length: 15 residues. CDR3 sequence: CASSIGGLGTDTQYF. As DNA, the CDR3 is TGTGCCAGTAGTATAGGAGGACTAGGCACAGATACGCAGTATTTT.

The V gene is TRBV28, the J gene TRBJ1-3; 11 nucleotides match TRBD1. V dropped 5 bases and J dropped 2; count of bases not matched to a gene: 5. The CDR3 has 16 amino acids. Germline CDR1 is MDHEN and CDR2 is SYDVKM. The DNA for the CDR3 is TGTGCCAGCAGTGGACAGGGGGCGGTAGCTGGAAACACCATATATTTT. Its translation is CASSGQGAVAGNTIYF.

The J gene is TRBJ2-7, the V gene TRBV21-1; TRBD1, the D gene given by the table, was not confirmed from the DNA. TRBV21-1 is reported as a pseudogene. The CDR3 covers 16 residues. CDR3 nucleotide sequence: TGTGCCAGCAGCAAAAGGAGGGACAGGGCGGCCGGCGAGCAGTACTTC. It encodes CASSKRRDRAAGEQYF.

Here the CDR3 DNA reads TGTGCCAGCAGCTTGAGTGACTACGAGCAGTACTTC. This sequence encodes CASSLSDYEQYF. The chain uses TRBV7-9 and TRBJ2-7; D not resolved. The CDR3 runs 12 residues. V gave up 3 bases and J gave up 3 bases, with 6 bases separating them. Looked up from germline, CDR1 is SEHNR and CDR2 is FQNEAQ (reference sequence).

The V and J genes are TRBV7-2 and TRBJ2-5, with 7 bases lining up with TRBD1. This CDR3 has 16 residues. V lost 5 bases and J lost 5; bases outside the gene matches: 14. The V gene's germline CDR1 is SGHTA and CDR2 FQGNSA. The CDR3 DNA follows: TGTGCCAGCAGCGAAGGGGACAGCTATGGGGTTGAGACCCAGTACTTC. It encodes CASSEGDSYGVETQYF.